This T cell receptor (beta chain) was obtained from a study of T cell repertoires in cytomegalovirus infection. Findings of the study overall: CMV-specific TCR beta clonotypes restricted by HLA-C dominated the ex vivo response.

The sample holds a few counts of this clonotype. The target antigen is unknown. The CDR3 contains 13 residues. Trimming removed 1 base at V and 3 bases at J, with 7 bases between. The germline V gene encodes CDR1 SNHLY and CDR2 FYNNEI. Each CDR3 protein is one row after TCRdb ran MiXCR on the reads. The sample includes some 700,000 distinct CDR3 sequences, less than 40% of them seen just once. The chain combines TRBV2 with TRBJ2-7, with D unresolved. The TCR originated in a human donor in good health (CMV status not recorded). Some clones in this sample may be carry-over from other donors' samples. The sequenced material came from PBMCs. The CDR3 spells CASSEVAFYEQYF. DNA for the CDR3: TGTGCCAGCAGTGAAGTGGCCTTCTACGAGCAGTACTTC.